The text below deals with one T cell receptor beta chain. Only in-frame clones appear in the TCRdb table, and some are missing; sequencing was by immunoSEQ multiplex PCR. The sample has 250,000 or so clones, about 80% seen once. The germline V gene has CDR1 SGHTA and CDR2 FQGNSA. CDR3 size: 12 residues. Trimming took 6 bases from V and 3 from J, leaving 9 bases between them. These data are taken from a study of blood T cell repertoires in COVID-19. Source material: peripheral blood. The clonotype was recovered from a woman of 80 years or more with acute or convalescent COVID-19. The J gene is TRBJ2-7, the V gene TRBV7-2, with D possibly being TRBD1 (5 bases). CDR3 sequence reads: CASRGLNYEQYF. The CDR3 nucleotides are TGTGCCAGCAGGGGGCTCAACTACGAGCAGTACTTC.